Presented here are 3 T cell receptor beta chains from one specimen sequenced in a study of CD8+ T cells in alopecia areata (dated by TCRdb to 2016 to 2019). The library relied on the immunoSEQ multiplex PCR assay. To provide template for TCR sequencing, every sample had RNA extracted and reverse transcribed into cDNA. The clones in this table, taken by TCRdb from immuneACCESS, are in-frame only. Not every clone is retained; where verified, under half of the shortfall comes from an unresolved V gene, and the cause of the rest is unknown. The sample includes hundreds of thousands of clones, with 50% to 75% observed a single time. The ten most abundant clones make up 0.75% to 0.95% of the sample. What this sample's treatment or condition label stands for: oral pan-JAK inhibitor, 5-10 mg twice daily. The source material was CD4+ T cells sorted from blood, sampled around week 53, from a patient treated with tofacitinib. These receptors were obtained from a human donor with alopecia areata.

In regard to this clone: The same CDR3 can be traced to other DNA sequences in this sample. The genes are TRBV29-1 and TRBJ2-7, with D hard to call. The V gene lost 4 bases and the J gene lost 0 bases, with 7 bases spanning the gap. The CDR3 is made up of 12 amino acids. In germline, CDR1 is SQVTM, CDR2 ANQGSEA. This CDR3 reads CSVGASSYEQYF. For the CDR3, the DNA is TGCAGCGTTGGCGCCAGCTCCTACGAGCAGTACTTC.

V usage is TRBV5-6 and J usage is TRBJ1-4, with 7 bases identical to TRBD1. Germline CDR1 is SGHDT and CDR2 is YYEEEE. The CDR3 has 13 amino acids. V dropped 2 bases and J dropped 7; count of bases not matched to a gene: 2. CDR3 in amino acids: CASSFRGAEKLFF. The CDR3 DNA follows: TGTGCCAGCAGCTTCAGGGGGGCTGAAAAACTGTTTTTT.

The gene calls are TRBV5-1 and TRBJ1-2; TRBD1 aligns across 7 bases. Trimming cost V 4 bases and J 8 bases; bases outside gene matches: 8. The CDR3 spans 13 residues. Germline V gives CDR1 SGHRS, CDR2 YFSETQ. The CDR3 sequence is CASSQDRLDGYTF. The CDR3 DNA is TGCGCCAGCAGCCAGGACAGGTTAGACGGCTACACCTTC.